These T cell receptor beta chains were read from a single sample in a study of T-cell memory formation after mild COVID-19. Using its own MiXCR run on the 5' RACE reads, TCRdb lists one record per CDR3 protein. In the table there are nearly 250,000 distinct CDR3 sequences, roughly 14% of which are singletons. Input material: PBMCs or a T cell subset sorted from them (not recorded which). The source is an adult woman who had mild COVID-19 (a few samples of this study predate the infection). Cell type and time point are not known. Both conserved end residues are part of each CDR3. A D gene is named only where the DNA matches it firmly. Clone sizes are given selectively: once, few, many, or a class where the clone is expanded.

V	J	length	size	D	CDR3	DNA
TRBV11-2	TRBJ2-1	14	-	-	CASSQRRAGNEQFF	TGTGCCAGCAGCCAGAGGCGGGCTGGCAATGAGCAGTTCTTC
TRBV30	TRBJ2-7	13	-	-	CAWSYRAAYEQYF	TGTGCCTGGAGCTACCGCGCAGCCTACGAGCAGTACTTC
TRBV4-1	TRBJ2-2	15	-	-	CASSLPGGNTGELFF	TGCGCCAGCAGCCTTCCCGGGGGGAACACCGGGGAGCTGTTTTTT
TRBV5-1	TRBJ2-1	16	-	TRBD1	CASSLMTGVSLDEQFF	TGCGCCAGCAGCTTGATGACAGGGGTTTCTTTGGATGAGCAGTTCTTC
TRBV5-1	TRBJ2-5	14	-	-	CASSLRSSDGTQYF	TGCGCCAGCAGCTTGAGGTCTAGCGACGGGACCCAGTACTTC
TRBV7-2	TRBJ1-2	15	few	-	CASSPDPGSAYGYTF	TGTGCCAGCAGCCCCGACCCAGGGTCGGCCTATGGCTACACCTTC
TRBV24-1	TRBJ2-3	13	-	-	CATSDPDLNTQYF	TGTGCCACCAGTGATCCGGATCTTAATACGCAGTATTTT
TRBV19	TRBJ1-1	13	-	-	CASQQGARVEAFF	TGTGCCAGTCAACAGGGAGCCAGAGTTGAAGCTTTCTTT
TRBV7-9	TRBJ1-4	15	few	-	CASSSWTSTNEKLFF	TGTGCCAGCAGCTCGTGGACCTCAACTAATGAAAAACTGTTTTTT
TRBV6-2/TRBV6-3	TRBJ1-2	14	-	-	CASSEQLTNYGYTF	TGTGCCAGCAGTGAACAGCTAACTAACTATGGCTACACCTTC
TRBV12-3/TRBV12-4	TRBJ1-5	12	few	-	CASRFLNQPQHF	TGTGCCAGCAGGTTTCTTAATCAGCCCCAGCATTTT
TRBV7-8	TRBJ2-1	14	few	-	CASSTRRTYNEQFF	TGTGCCAGCAGCACCCGACGTACCTACAATGAGCAGTTCTTC
TRBV6-1	TRBJ1-2	15	few	-	CASSEALGGLDGYTF	TGTGCCAGCAGTGAAGCGCTTGGAGGTCTCGATGGCTACACCTTC
TRBV5-1	TRBJ2-5	15	-	-	CASSRVGATQETQYF	TGCGCCAGCAGCCGAGTCGGGGCCACTCAAGAGACCCAGTACTTC
TRBV12-3/TRBV12-4	TRBJ2-7	14	few	TRBD2	CASSSSGGAVEQYF	TGTGCCAGCAGTTCTAGCGGGGGGGCAGTCGAGCAGTACTTC
TRBV3-1	TRBJ2-3	18	-	TRBD2	CASSLGAAGGGGTDTQYF	TGTGCCAGCAGCCTTGGAGCAGCGGGGGGAGGGGGCACAGATACGCAGTATTTT
TRBV4-1	TRBJ2-1	17	many	-	CASSQDGAGSTYNEQFF	TGCGCCAGCAGCCAAGATGGGGCGGGAAGCACCTACAATGAGCAGTTCTTC
TRBV2	TRBJ2-3	14	few	-	CASSVGLGTDTQYF	TGTGCCAGCAGTGTGGGGCTGGGCACAGATACGCAGTATTTT
TRBV5-4	TRBJ2-1	15	few	TRBD2	CASSRGGSLYNEQFF	TGTGCCAGCAGCCGCGGGGGATCCCTCTACAATGAGCAGTTCTTC
TRBV2	TRBJ1-1	13	-	-	CAITGEMNTEAFF	TGTGCCATCACCGGGGAGATGAACACTGAAGCTTTCTTT
TRBV20-1	TRBJ1-2	11	-	-	CSARAADGYTF	TGCAGTGCTAGAGCAGCGGATGGCTACACCTTC
TRBV14	TRBJ1-6	15	few	-	CASSQDAGVNSPLHF	TGTGCCAGCAGCCAAGACGCAGGCGTCAATTCACCCCTCCACTTT
TRBV4-1	TRBJ1-1	17	-	-	CASSQDWTPGPFTGAFF	TGCGCCAGCAGCCAAGATTGGACACCTGGGCCGTTTACTGGAGCTTTCTTT
TRBV12-3/TRBV12-4	TRBJ2-7	13	many	-	CASSPFGDMEQYF	TGTGCCAGCAGCCCATTCGGGGATATGGAGCAGTACTTC
TRBV5-1	TRBJ2-2	16	few	TRBD2	CASSQTLAGFAGELFF	TGCGCCAGCAGCCAGACGTTAGCGGGATTCGCCGGGGAGCTGTTTTTT
TRBV5-1	TRBJ2-7	15	-	TRBD1	CASSLVPGGLDEQYF	TGCGCCAGCAGCTTGGTTCCAGGGGGTTTGGACGAGCAGTACTTC
TRBV5-1	TRBJ2-7	14	-	TRBD1	CASNSGQGPYEQYF	TGCGCCAGCAATTCGGGACAGGGGCCTTACGAGCAGTACTTC
TRBV30	TRBJ2-7	11	-	-	CAWSVGNEQYF	TGTGCCTGGAGTGTGGGGAACGAGCAGTACTTC
TRBV5-1	TRBJ2-1	14	-	-	CASSLKGPHNEQFF	TGCGCCAGCAGCTTGAAAGGGCCTCACAATGAGCAGTTCTTC
TRBV6-5	TRBJ1-2	15	-	-	CASSYQPQGFTGYTF	TGTGCCAGCAGTTACCAACCACAGGGATTCACCGGCTACACCTTC
TRBV5-1	TRBJ1-1	13	-	-	CASSRGASTEAFF	TGCGCCAGCTCGCGGGGGGCGAGCACTGAAGCTTTCTTT
TRBV10-3	TRBJ2-5	16	few	TRBD2	CAPSDSAGESQETQYF	TGTGCCCCATCAGATTCGGCGGGGGAAAGTCAAGAGACCCAGTACTTC
TRBV12-3/TRBV12-4	TRBJ1-1	16	-	-	CANSPVFRGQDTEALF	TGTGCCAACTCCCCCGTTTTCAGGGGTCAGGACACTGAAGCTTTATTT
TRBV6-5	TRBJ2-3	12	few	-	CASTNSRGTQYF	TGTGCCAGCACAAACTCCCGGGGGACGCAGTATTTT